What follows describes a single T cell receptor (beta chain). The CDR3 runs 15 residues. CDR1 is SGHKS, CDR2 YYEKEE, per germline (reference sequence). V was cut by 2 bases and J by 9 bases, with 18 bases left in between. This entry comes from a study of T cell responses to AZD1222 COVID-19 vaccine. Measured with immunoSEQ multiplex PCR; TCRdb has only the in-frame clones, and not every one. The sample lists about 180,000 clones, 85% to 90% seen once, with 7.7% in the top ten. The rearrangement links TRBV5-5 to TRBJ1-3; possibly TRBD1 for D (5 bases). The sequencing here drew on peripheral blood, taken on day 0 of AZD1222 vaccination. The receptor was derived from an adult in good health. CDR3 sequence reads: CASSLEPVLGGTIYF. The CDR3 coding sequence is TGTGCCAGCAGCTTAGAGCCCGTGTTGGGGGGCACCATATATTTT.